This T cell receptor beta chain was observed in a study of blood T cell repertoires in COVID-19. Study-level information: Sites in the United States, Italy and Spain provided acute and convalescent COVID-19 samples. PBMCs, B-cell-depleted T cells, or T cells were the source of the cDNA or gDNA that made up the material.

Per the authors' pipeline: From reference gene primer amplification, estimates of nucleated cell counts were derived. Method: immunoSEQ multiplex PCR; TCRdb's copy keeps in-frame clones and lacks some. The DNA was the basis for D and trimming; V, J and clone size are from that table. Found here are roughly 250,000 clones, about 85% of them singletons; the top ten hold 5% to 7%. V lost 6 bases and J lost 4, with 14 bases in between. This CDR3 comprises 14 residues. Germline CDR1 and CDR2: SGHDT and YYEEEE. The sample taken for sequencing was peripheral blood. The chain couples TRBV5-6 to TRBJ2-1; maybe TRBD2 (5 bases). This receptor was taken from an older woman with active or convalescent COVID-19. The CDR3 sequence is CASKWSGKYNEQFF. CDR3 in DNA: TGTGCCAGCAAGTGGTCGGGGAAATACAATGAGCAGTTCTTC.